The 16 T cell receptor beta chains listed next were all sequenced from one sample in a study of blood T cell repertoires in COVID-19. Method: immunoSEQ multiplex PCR; TCRdb's copy keeps in-frame clones and lacks some. Among about 260,000 clones, over 80% were seen once, and the ten largest hold over 3%. Material: PBMCs or T cells enriched from blood (not recorded which). Receptors originate from a woman aged 40 to 50 who had been exposed to COVID-19.

J is TRBJ2-4 and V is TRBV11-2; no definite D call. This CDR3 region has 15 residues. Germline assignment: CDR1 SGHAT and CDR2 FQNNGV. With 0 bases removed from V and 0 bases from J, the gap between germline ends came to 6 bases. CDR3 sequence reads: CASSLDQAAKNIQYF. CDR3 DNA sequence: TGTGCCAGCAGCTTAGACCAGGCAGCCAAAAACATTCAGTACTTC.

This clone has a single count. The chain carries TRBV2 and TRBJ1-5; perhaps TRBD1 as D (6 bases). The ends were cut back, 2 bases at V and 2 bases at J, with 13 bases in the middle. Germline V CDR1 and CDR2: SNHLY, FYNNEI. The length of the CDR3 is 16 residues. The CDR3 DNA sequence: TGTGCCAGCAGTGAAAGCACAGGGTTAGGCAATCAGCCCCAGCATTTT. Translating it yields CASSESTGLGNQPQHF. Combining the CDR3 with reference TRBV2 and TRBJ1-5 gives the whole variable domain EPEVTQTPSHQVTQMGQEVILRCVPISNHLYFYWYRQILGQKVEFLVSFYNNEISEKSEIFDDQFSVERPDGSNFTLKIRSTKLEDSAMYFCASSESTGLGNQPQHFGDGTRLSIL.

This clone occurred a few times. The CDR3 DNA reads as TGTGCCAGCAGCCCGGGACAGGGGCTTGGCTACACCTTC. Encoded protein: CASSPGQGLGYTF. This rearrangement joins TRBV7-3 to TRBJ1-2, with TRBD1 identical over 10 bases. Trimming took 5 bases from V and 7 from J; bases not matched to a gene: 4. The CDR3 is 13 residues long. Germline lookup yields CDR1 SGHTA and CDR2 FQGTGA.

This sequence joins TRBV24-1 and TRBJ1-2; unclear D gene. V was cut by 3 bases and J by 0 bases, with 10 bases left in between. Germline loops: CDR1 KGHDR, CDR2 SFDVKD. There are 15 residues in the CDR3. CDR3: CATSDTRRTNYGYTF. CDR3 sequence (DNA): TGTGCCACCAGTGATACCCGCAGGACTAACTATGGCTACACCTTC.

The gene calls are TRBV9 and TRBJ1-2; 9 positions agree with TRBD1. This CDR3 region has 16 residues. After removal of 0 bases from V and 3 bases from J, the junction contained 6 bases not matched to a gene. Germline V lookup: CDR1 SGDLS, CDR2 YYNGEE. This CDR3 is CASSVGQGVWDYGYTF. Written as DNA, the CDR3 is TGTGCCAGCAGCGTAGGACAGGGGGTATGGGACTATGGCTACACCTTC.

The chain employs TRBV5-6 and TRBJ1-3; 8 nucleotides align to TRBD1. Germline V gene lookup returns CDR1 SGHDT and CDR2 YYEEEE. The CDR3 has 14 amino acids. Trimming cost V 5 bases and J 4 bases; bases outside gene matches: 5. CDR3 amino acids: CASRPGGGGNTIYF. CDR3 coding DNA: TGTGCCAGCAGACCAGGGGGCGGCGGAAACACCATATATTTT.

The CDR3 region has the DNA TGTGCCAGTAGTATTGGGGCGGGGGCGCGGAGCTACGAGCAGTACTTC. Protein product: CASSIGAGARSYEQYF. The V call is TRBV19, the J call TRBJ2-7, with D possibly being TRBD2 (7 bases). In germline, CDR1 is LNHDA, CDR2 SQIVND (reference sequence). The CDR3 has 16 residues. The germline V and J ends were trimmed by 3 bases and 3 bases, with 18 bases remaining between them.

The rearrangement joins TRBV7-3 to TRBJ2-7, with D possibly matching TRBD1 (5 bases). Trimming removed 1 base at V and 0 bases at J, with 7 bases between. This CDR3 is built from 14 residues. The germline CDR1 and CDR2 sequences are SGHTA and FQGTGA. The DNA for the CDR3 is TGTGCCAGCAGCTTAAGCCAGGGCTCCTACGAGCAGTACTTC. It translates to CASSLSQGSYEQYF.

The gene calls are TRBV30 and TRBJ2-5, with 11 bases matching TRBD2. The CDR3 contains 17 residues. CDR1 and CDR2 (germline): GTSNPN, SVGIG (reference sequence). After removal of 1 base from V and 1 base from J, the junction contained 8 bases not matched to a gene. In nucleotides, the CDR3 is TGTGCCTGGAGTGGTGGGGGGACTAGCGGACTCCAAGAGACCCAGTACTTC. Protein: CAWSGGGTSGLQETQYF.

The CDR3 loop reads CASSLGLAGGPGDTQYF. In DNA form, the CDR3 reads TGTGCCAGCAGCCTTGGACTAGCGGGAGGGCCAGGGGATACGCAGTATTTT. The V gene is TRBV9, the J gene TRBJ2-3; 15 bases map to TRBD2. The CDR3 length is 17 residues. Germline CDR1 and CDR2: SGDLS and YYNGEE. The V gene end was trimmed by 4 bases and the J gene end by 6 bases; junction bases not matched to a gene: 9.

V and J are TRBV27 and TRBJ2-5; a possible D gene is TRBD2 (5 bases). V dropped 5 bases and J dropped 4 bases, with 23 bases sitting between them. Germline V gene lookup returns CDR1 MNHEY and CDR2 SMNVEV (reference sequence). The CDR3 covers 17 residues. The CDR3 reads CASSNTRMAIRGETQYF. CDR3 nucleotides: TGTGCCAGCAGTAATACTAGGATGGCCATACGAGGAGAGACCCAGTACTTC.

V and J are TRBV6-5 and TRBJ1-2; D remains unclear. V lost 7 bases and J lost 1, with 13 bases in between. The CDR3 covers 14 residues. Germline V CDR1 and CDR2: MNHEY, SVGAGI. The CDR3: CASTLGEDNYGYTF. The CDR3 DNA sequence: TGTGCCAGCACTCTAGGTGAAGATAACTATGGCTACACCTTC.

The V gene is TRBV28, the J gene TRBJ2-1; 7 nucleotides align to TRBD1. The CDR3 is made up of 15 amino acids. From germline, CDR1 is MDHEN and CDR2 SYDVKM. V shed 3 bases, J shed 9 bases, and the junction held 11 bases outside the gene matches. In nucleotides, the CDR3 is TGTGCCAGCAGTTTTCACAGGGGCCTTGTACGTGAGCAGTTCTTC. This gives the protein CASSFHRGLVREQFF.

V is TRBV18 and J is TRBJ1-1, with D perhaps TRBD1 (5 bases). This CDR3 spans 13 amino acids. From germline, CDR1 is KGHSH and CDR2 LQKENI. Trimming took off 1 base at V and 3 bases at J, with 6 bases between the two ends. CDR3 coding DNA: TGTGCCAGCTCACCACGGGGGGACACTGAAGCTTTCTTT. Translating gives CASSPRGDTEAFF. Together with reference TRBV18 and TRBJ1-1, the CDR3 gives the full variable domain: NAGVMQNPRHLVRRRGQEARLRCSPMKGHSHVYWYRQLPEEGLKFMVYLQKENIIDESGMPKERFSAEFPKEGPSILRIQQVVRGDSAAYFCASSPRGDTEAFFGQGTRLTVV.

The chain uses TRBV7-3 and TRBJ2-3; D is perhaps TRBD1 (5 bases). In germline, CDR1 is SGHTA, CDR2 FQGTGA. Trimming removed 0 bases at V and 1 base at J, with 5 bases between. The length of the CDR3 is 14 residues. CDR3 in DNA: TGTGCCAGCAGCTTAACCAGGGGCACAGATACGCAGTATTTT. Protein sequence: CASSLTRGTDTQYF.

This clone was counted a single time. The V gene is TRBV5-6, the J gene TRBJ1-2; D not certain. CDR1 is SGHDT and CDR2 is YYEEEE in the germline V gene. The CDR3 spans 15 residues. V lost 1 base and J 8 bases, leaving 18 bases between the germline ends. The CDR3 DNA sequence: TGTGCCAGCAGCTTGCGGGAGGTTTGGAGTGGAGGCTACACCTTC. It codes for CASSLREVWSGGYTF.